Sequencing of this T cell receptor (beta chain) was carried out in a study of breast tumors, draining lymph nodes, adjacent tissues. TCRdb reprocessed the multiplex PCR reads with MiXCR, giving one entry per CDR3 protein. This sample yields about 140,000 distinct CDR3 sequences, of which roughly 33% are seen a single time; under 2.5% belongs to the top ten. Study-wide results and limits: Tumor TCR diversity was below lymph nodes but above nontumor tissue. The lymph node origin of tumor T cells was framed as consistent with a hypothesis, not demonstrated.

Germline CDR1 and CDR2: LGHDT and YNNKEL (reference sequence). V shed 0 bases and J shed 6 bases, with 9 bases lying between them. This CDR3 region has 14 residues. Breast cancer patients provided tissue from their axillary draining lymph nodes. Concerning this clonotype itself: The antigen is undetermined. A much larger clonotype is one base distant, so this may be a read error.

This chain connects TRBV3-1 to TRBJ2-1; D is uncertain. The receptor was isolated from a female donor with breast cancer. Some clones in this sample may be carry-over from other donors' samples. Sequenced material: axillary lymph node tissue. The CDR3 loop reads CASSQEWRINEQFF. As DNA, the CDR3 is TGTGCCAGCAGCCAAGAGTGGCGGATCAATGAGCAGTTCTTC.